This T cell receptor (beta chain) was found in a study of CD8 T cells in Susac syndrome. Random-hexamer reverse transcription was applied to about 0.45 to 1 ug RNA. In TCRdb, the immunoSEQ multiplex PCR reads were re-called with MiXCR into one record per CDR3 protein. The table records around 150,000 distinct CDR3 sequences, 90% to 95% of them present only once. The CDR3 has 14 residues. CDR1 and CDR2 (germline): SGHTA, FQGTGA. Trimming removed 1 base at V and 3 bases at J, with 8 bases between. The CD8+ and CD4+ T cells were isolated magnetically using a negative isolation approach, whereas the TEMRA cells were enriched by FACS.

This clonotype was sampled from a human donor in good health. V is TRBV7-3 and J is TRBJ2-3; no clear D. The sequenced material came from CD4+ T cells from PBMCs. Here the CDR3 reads CASSLMGSTDTQYF. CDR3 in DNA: TGTGCCAGCAGCTTAATGGGTTCTACAGATACGCAGTATTTT. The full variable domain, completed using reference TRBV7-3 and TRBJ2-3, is GAGVSQTPSNKVTEKGKYVELRCDPISGHTALYWYRQSLGQGPEFLIYFQGTGAADDSGLPNDRFFAVRPEGSVSTLKIQRTERGDSAVYLCASSLMGSTDTQYFGPGTRLTVL.